The TCR beta chain under discussion was sequenced for a study of blood T cell repertoires in COVID-19. V shed 4 bases and J shed 0 bases, with 13 bases lying between them. CDR1 is SGDLS, CDR2 YYNGEE, per germline. CDR3 size: 16 residues. Across under 25 US areas, participants ranged in age from 18 to 89 years. Cohorts were assigned according to the clinical history that participants reported. TCRdb's copy holds only in-frame clones and misses some; the assay was immunoSEQ multiplex PCR. The table includes 250,000 or so clones, 80% to 90% detected once. This chain joins TRBV9 and TRBJ2-2; D is perhaps TRBD1 (6 bases). The receptor was derived from a woman under 40 with acute COVID-19. Sequenced: PBMCs or T cells enriched from blood (not recorded which). The CDR3 reads CASSQDGTTNTGELFF. In DNA form, the CDR3 reads TGTGCCAGCAGCCAGGACGGGACAACGAACACCGGGGAGCTGTTTTTT.